The source of this T cell receptor (beta chain) is a study of T cell responses to AZD1222 COVID-19 vaccine. For the study at large: Second doses at about 4 or about 12 weeks were pooled. Study observations and caveats: Seropositive status at baseline applied to only 6 or 7 AZD1222 recipients.

As for this clone: Its target is unknown.

With V trimmed by 2 bases and J by 6 bases, 13 bases remained unmatched. CDR1 MNHEY and CDR2 SVGEGT come from the germline V gene. The CDR3 has 16 residues. Data came from immunoSEQ multiplex PCR; TCRdb stores just in-frame clones and leaves some out. The profile shows 100,000 to 150,000 clones, approximately 90% of them singletons. This clonotype originated in an adult in good health. The material was peripheral blood, obtained on day 0 of AZD1222 vaccination. The chain has TRBV6-2 or TRBV6-3 and TRBJ2-7, with 7 bases that match TRBD1. CDR3 residues: CASSYGGGGQMFEQYF. The CDR3 coding sequence is TGTGCCAGCAGTTACGGTGGTGGGGGACAGATGTTCGAGCAGTACTTC.